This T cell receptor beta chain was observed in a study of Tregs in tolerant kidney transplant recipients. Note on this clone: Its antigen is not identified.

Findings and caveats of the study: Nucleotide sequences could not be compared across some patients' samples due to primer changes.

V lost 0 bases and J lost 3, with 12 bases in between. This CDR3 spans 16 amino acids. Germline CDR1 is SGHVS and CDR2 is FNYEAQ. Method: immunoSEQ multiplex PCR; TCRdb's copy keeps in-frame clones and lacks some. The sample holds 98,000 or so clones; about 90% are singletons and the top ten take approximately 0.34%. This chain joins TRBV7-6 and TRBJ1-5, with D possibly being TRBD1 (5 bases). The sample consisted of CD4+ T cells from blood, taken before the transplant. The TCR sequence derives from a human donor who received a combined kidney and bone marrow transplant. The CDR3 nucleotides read TGTGCCAGCAGCTTAGCAGGGGCCATCCCCAATCAGCCCCAGCATTTT. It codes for CASSLAGAIPNQPQHF.